Following are 10 T cell receptor beta chains from one sample sequenced in a study of T cell responses to AZD1222 COVID-19 vaccine. Here immunoSEQ multiplex PCR was the method, and the copy in TCRdb shows in-frame clones only, minus some. The sample includes about 170,000 clones, around nine tenths of them seen just once. Material: peripheral blood, obtained on day 0 of AZD1222 vaccination. These receptors originate from an adult in good health.

The chain carries TRBV20-1 and TRBJ2-3; TRBD1 might be the D (5 bases). V gave up 3 bases and J gave up 4 bases, with 11 bases separating them. The CDR3 spans 13 residues. From germline, CDR1 is DFQATT and CDR2 SNEGSKA (reference sequence). The CDR3 loop reads CSASSGFPDTQYF. For the CDR3, the DNA is TGCAGTGCTAGTTCAGGGTTCCCAGATACGCAGTATTTT.

This clone was found once. J is TRBJ1-1 and V is TRBV5-8, with D perhaps matching TRBD1 (5 bases). This CDR3 has 15 residues. CDR1 and CDR2 from the germline V gene are SGHTS and YDEGEE. V lost 4 bases and J 4 bases, leaving 17 bases between the germline ends. The CDR3 coding sequence is TGTGCCAGCAGCGTGACAGTAAGACGGACCACTGAAGCTTTCTTT. It encodes CASSVTVRRTTEAFF.

The rearrangement joins TRBV27 to TRBJ1-4, with D hard to call. Germline lookup yields CDR1 MNHEY and CDR2 SMNVEV (reference sequence). This CDR3 spans 14 amino acids. V lost 6 bases and J lost 5, with 13 bases in between. The CDR3 spells CASREGRKNEKLFF. CDR3 nucleotides: TGTGCCAGCAGGGAAGGACGGAAGAATGAAAAACTGTTTTTT.

This chain links TRBV3-1 (or the pseudogene TRBV3-2) with TRBJ2-5; TRBD2 is a possible D gene (6 bases). V dropped 0 bases and J dropped 7 bases, with 9 bases sitting between them. The germline V gene encodes CDR1 LGHDT and CDR2 YNNKEL (reference sequence). The CDR3 sequence is 13 residues long. The CDR3 spells CASSQETRTTQYF. The CDR3 bases are TGTGCCAGCAGCCAAGAGACTAGGACGACCCAGTACTTC.

This chain uses TRBV30 with TRBJ1-6; the D is unclear. The CDR3 covers 13 residues. Germline V CDR1 and CDR2: GTSNPN, SVGIG (reference sequence). Trimming shortened V by 4 bases and J by 0 bases, and 4 bases separated the two germline ends. Here the CDR3 DNA reads TGTGCCTGGACGAGCTCCTATAATTCACCCCTCCACTTT. This encodes CAWTSSYNSPLHF.

In DNA form, the CDR3 reads TGTGCCAGCAGCTTAGGGACAGGGTCTGGGGCCAACGTCCTGACTTTC. It yields the protein CASSLGTGSGANVLTF. The chain links TRBV11-2 to TRBJ2-6, with 8 positions matching TRBD1. Germline CDR1 is SGHAT and CDR2 is FQNNGV. Losses at the gene ends were 1 base for V and 1 base for J; bases not matched to a gene: 0. The CDR3 covers 16 residues.

The chain couples TRBV27 to TRBJ1-5; D remains ambiguous. Trimming took off 6 bases at V and 0 bases at J, with 12 bases between the two ends. The CDR3 runs to 15 residues. Germline V lookup: CDR1 MNHEY, CDR2 SMNVEV (reference sequence). CDR3 nucleotide sequence: TGTGCCAGCAGCCCTAAGATGTATAGCAATCAGCCCCAGCATTTT. Translated, it gives CASSPKMYSNQPQHF.

The chain couples TRBV10-3 to TRBJ1-6; 7 bases are a match to TRBD1. The CDR3 is made up of 17 amino acids. The ends lost 6 bases at V and 0 bases at J; junction bases unmatched: 8. Germline V lookup: CDR1 ENHRY, CDR2 SYGVKD. The CDR3 spells CAIRGQRLSSYNSPLHF. The CDR3 DNA sequence: TGTGCCATCAGGGGACAGAGACTAAGCTCCTATAATTCACCCCTCCACTTT.

This chain connects TRBV6-5 to TRBJ1-2, with D maybe TRBD1 (6 bases). Trimming took off 2 bases at V and 8 bases at J, with 12 bases between the two ends. This CDR3 has 13 amino acids. Per germline, CDR1 MNHEY and CDR2 SVGAGI. The CDR3 is CASSYGTKQGYTF. The CDR3, as DNA: TGTGCCAGCAGTTACGGGACAAAACAGGGCTACACCTTC.

V is TRBV27 and J is TRBJ2-3; D may be TRBD1 (6 bases). V lost 5 bases to trimming and J lost 2 bases, with 14 bases between them. There are 15 residues in the CDR3. CDR1 is MNHEY, CDR2 SMNVEV, per germline (reference sequence). The CDR3 spells CASSRRTGITDTQYF. The CDR3 DNA is TGTGCCAGCAGTCGGAGAACAGGGATCACAGATACGCAGTATTTT.